This section outlines one TCR beta chain sequence together with its context. The antigen remains undetermined. The data belong to a study of OX40 agonist ivuxolimab in advanced cancers. Study outcomes and limitations: In the 0.1 to 3.0 mg/kg range, CD4+ and CD8+ blood T cells had expanded clonally by week 6.

Using immunoSEQ multiplex PCR, the repertoire was profiled, and TCRdb retains in-frame clones only, with some absent. Among approximately 77,000 clones listed, more than 80% were seen once. Sequencing was performed on CD4+ or CD8+ T cells sorted from blood, taken in a trial of the OX40 agonist ivuxolimab. This TCR was recovered from an adult with an advanced solid tumor such as melanoma, head and neck, liver or kidney cancer.

For the CDR3, the DNA is TGCGCCAGCAGACCTAGCGGGGTCAACACCGGGGAGCTGTTTTTT. This encodes CASRPSGVNTGELFF. This rearrangement joins TRBV5-1 to TRBJ2-2; 9 nucleotides agree with TRBD2. CDR1 and CDR2 (germline): SGHRS, YFSETQ. CDR3 size: 15 residues. With 5 bases clipped from V and 2 bases from J, the junction kept 4 bases outside the gene matches.